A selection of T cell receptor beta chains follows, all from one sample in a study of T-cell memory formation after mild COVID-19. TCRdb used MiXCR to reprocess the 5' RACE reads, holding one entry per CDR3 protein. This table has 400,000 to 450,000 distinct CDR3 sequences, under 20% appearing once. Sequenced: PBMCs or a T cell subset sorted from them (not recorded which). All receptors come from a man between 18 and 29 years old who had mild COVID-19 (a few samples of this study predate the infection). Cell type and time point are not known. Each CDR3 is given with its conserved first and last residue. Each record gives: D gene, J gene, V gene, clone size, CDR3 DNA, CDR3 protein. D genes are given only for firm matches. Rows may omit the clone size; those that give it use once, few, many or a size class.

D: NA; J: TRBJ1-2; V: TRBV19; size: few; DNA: TGTGCCAGTACCTCCGTGGAAAGGGAGTATGGCTACACCTTC; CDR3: CASTSVEREYGYTF
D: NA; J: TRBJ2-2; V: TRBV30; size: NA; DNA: TGTGCCTGGAGTGAAACCGGGGAGCTGTTTTTT; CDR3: CAWSETGELFF
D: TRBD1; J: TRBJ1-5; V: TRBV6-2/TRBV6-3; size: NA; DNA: TGTGCCAGCAGACCAACAGGGGAGGGACAGCCCCAGCATTTT; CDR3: CASRPTGEGQPQHF
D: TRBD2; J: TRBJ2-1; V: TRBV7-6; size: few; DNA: TGTGCCAGCAGCTCCCGGACTAGCGGGGGGGCGAGTTACAATGAGCAGTTCTTC; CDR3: CASSSRTSGGASYNEQFF
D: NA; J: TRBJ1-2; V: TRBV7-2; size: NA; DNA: TGTGCCAGCAGCTCCCCCACTAGATATGGCTACACCTTC; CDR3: CASSSPTRYGYTF
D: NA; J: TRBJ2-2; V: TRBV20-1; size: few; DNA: TGCAGTGCTCGGGACCGCTACACCGGGGAGCTGTTTTTT; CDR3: CSARDRYTGELFF
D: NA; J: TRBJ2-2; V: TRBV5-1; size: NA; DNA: TGCGCCAGCAGCTTGGCTGTGAGCACCGGGGAGCTGTTTTTT; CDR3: CASSLAVSTGELFF
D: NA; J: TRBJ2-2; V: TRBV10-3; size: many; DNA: TGTGCCATCAGTGAGATTTCCGGGTCGAACACCGGGGAGCTGTTTTTT; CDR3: CAISEISGSNTGELFF
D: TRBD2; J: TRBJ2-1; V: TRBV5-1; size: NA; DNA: TGCGCCAGCAGCCGAAGCGGGACTAGCGGGGGTGTCAATGAGCAGTTCTTC; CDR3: CASSRSGTSGGVNEQFF
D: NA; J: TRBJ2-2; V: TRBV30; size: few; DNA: TGTGCCTGGGACCAGGGGTCGGCCGGGGAGCTGTTTTTT; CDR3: CAWDQGSAGELFF
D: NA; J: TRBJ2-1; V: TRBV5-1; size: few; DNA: TGCGCCAGCAGCCCAGCTGGGCAGGGGGGTTACAATGAGCAGTTCTTC; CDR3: CASSPAGQGGYNEQFF
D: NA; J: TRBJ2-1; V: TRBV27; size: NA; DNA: TGTGCCAGCAGTTTATCGTCGGGCGGGGTTACCTACAATGAGCAGTTCTTC; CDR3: CASSLSSGGVTYNEQFF
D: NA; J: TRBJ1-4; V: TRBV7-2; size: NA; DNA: TGTGCCAGCAGCCGGGCCATGAATGAAAAACTGTTTTTT; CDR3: CASSRAMNEKLFF
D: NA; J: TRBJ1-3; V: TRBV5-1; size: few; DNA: TGCGCCAGCAGCCCCGGGGGCCAACCGGGAAACACCATATATTTT; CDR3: CASSPGGQPGNTIYF
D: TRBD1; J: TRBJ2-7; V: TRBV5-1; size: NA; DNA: TGCGCCAGCAGCCCCCGGGACAGGGGGGAGCAGTACTTC; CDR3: CASSPRDRGEQYF
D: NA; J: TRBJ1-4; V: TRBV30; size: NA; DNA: TGTGCCTGGGGCGGGGGGGGCGGTAAACTGTTTTTT; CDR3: CAWGGGGGKLFF
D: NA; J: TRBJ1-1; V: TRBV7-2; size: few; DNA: TGTGCCAGCAGCTTAGCGTCAGGGAGAATCACTGAAGCTTTCTTT; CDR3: CASSLASGRITEAFF
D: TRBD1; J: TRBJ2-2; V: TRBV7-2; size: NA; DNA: TGTGCCAGCATCGGGGACAGGGGCGTCCTGAGAAACACCGGGGAGCTGTTTTTT; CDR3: CASIGDRGVLRNTGELFF
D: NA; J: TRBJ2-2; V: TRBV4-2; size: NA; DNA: TGTGCCAGCAGCCATAGGTCGGGACTTACTAACACCGGGGAGATGTTTTTT; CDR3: CASSHRSGLTNTGEMFF
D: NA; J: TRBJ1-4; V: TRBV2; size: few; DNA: TGTGCCAGCCGGGGCGGGAGTAATGAAAAACTGTTTTTT; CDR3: CASRGGSNEKLFF
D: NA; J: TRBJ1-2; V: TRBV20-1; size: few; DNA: TGCAGTGCGAGACTTCAGACAGATTACTATGGCTACACCTTC; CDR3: CSARLQTDYYGYTF
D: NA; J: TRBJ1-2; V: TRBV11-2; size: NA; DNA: TGTGCCAGCAGCTTAGACGGAACCTTTTCCAACTATGGCTACACCTTC; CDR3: CASSLDGTFSNYGYTF
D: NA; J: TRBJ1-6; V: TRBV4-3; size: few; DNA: TGCGCCAGCAGCCAAGAAGGGGGGTATTCACCCCTCCACTTT; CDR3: CASSQEGGYSPLHF
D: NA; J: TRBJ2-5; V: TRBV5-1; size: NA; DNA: TGCGCCAGCAGCCCCGGAAGGAGAGACCAGTACTTC; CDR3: CASSPGRRDQYF
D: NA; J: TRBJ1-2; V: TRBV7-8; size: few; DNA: TGTGCCAGCAGCCCCAAGCAGGCAGGGGCTGTCTATGGCTACACCTTC; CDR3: CASSPKQAGAVYGYTF
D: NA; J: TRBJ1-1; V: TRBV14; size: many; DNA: TGTGCCAGCAGCCCCCTGGTACAGGGTATGAACACTGAAGCTTTCTTT; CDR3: CASSPLVQGMNTEAFF
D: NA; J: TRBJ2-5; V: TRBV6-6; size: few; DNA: TGTGCCAGCAGTTACATGGGGGAAAGAAGAGAGACCCAGTACTTC; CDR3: CASSYMGERRETQYF
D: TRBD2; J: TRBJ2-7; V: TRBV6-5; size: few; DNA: TGTGCCAGCAGCCCTACGGGGGGATTGCCATACGAGCAGTACTTC; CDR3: CASSPTGGLPYEQYF
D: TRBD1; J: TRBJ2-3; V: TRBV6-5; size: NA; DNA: TGTGCCAGCACCCCGACGGACAGGGGGCCCACAGATACGCAGTATTTT; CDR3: CASTPTDRGPTDTQYF
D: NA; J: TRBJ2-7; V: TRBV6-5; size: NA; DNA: TGTGCCAGCAGTTACTCGCGGCCATCCTACGAGCAGTACTTC; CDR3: CASSYSRPSYEQYF
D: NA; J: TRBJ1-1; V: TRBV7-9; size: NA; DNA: TGTGCCAGCAGCCGAAAGGGACAAACTGACACTGAAGCTTTCTTT; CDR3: CASSRKGQTDTEAFF
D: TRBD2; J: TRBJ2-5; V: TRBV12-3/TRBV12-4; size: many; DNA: TGTGCCAGCAGTTTAACTAGCGGGGGGCTCCAAGAGACCCAGTACTTC; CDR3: CASSLTSGGLQETQYF
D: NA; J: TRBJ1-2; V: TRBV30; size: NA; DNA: TGTGCCTGGAGTGTACAGGAAGCCTATGGCTACACCTTC; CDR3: CAWSVQEAYGYTF
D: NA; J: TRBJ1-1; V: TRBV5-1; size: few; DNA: TGCGCCAGCAGCGACATTCCAGGGGTTGGCACTGAAGCTTTCTTT; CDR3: CASSDIPGVGTEAFF
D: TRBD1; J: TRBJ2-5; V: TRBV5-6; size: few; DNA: TGTGCCAGCAGCTCACCTCTCCGGGACAGACAAGAGACCCAGTACTTC; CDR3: CASSSPLRDRQETQYF
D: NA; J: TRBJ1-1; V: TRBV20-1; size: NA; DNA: TGCAGTGCTAGAGTCAGGAACGGCGGGTCCTATGCCGCTTTCTTT; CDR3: CSARVRNGGSYAAFF
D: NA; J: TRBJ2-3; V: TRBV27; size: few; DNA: TGTGCCAGCAGTTTAGGTTCTTTCACAGATACGCAGTATTTT; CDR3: CASSLGSFTDTQYF
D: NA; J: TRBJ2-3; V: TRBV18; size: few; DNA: TGTGCCAGCTCACCTCGGGGGTACTTGGGCACAGATACGCAGTATTTT; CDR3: CASSPRGYLGTDTQYF
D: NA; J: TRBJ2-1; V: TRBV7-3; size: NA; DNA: TGTGCCAGCAGCCCCGACCCATTCAATGAGCAGTTCTTC; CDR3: CASSPDPFNEQFF
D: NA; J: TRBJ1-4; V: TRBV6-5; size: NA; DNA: TGTGCCAGCAGTTCGGGGATGAGGGTGGGGGAAAAACTGTTTTTT; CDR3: CASSSGMRVGEKLFF
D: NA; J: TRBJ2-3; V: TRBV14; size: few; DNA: TGTGCCAGCAGCGCTGGACAGAGCACAGATACGCAGTATTTT; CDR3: CASSAGQSTDTQYF
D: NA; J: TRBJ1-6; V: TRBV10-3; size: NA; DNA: TGTGCCAAAATTAGGGATTGCCATACCGCTTATAATTCACCCCTCCACTTT; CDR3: CAKIRDCHTAYNSPLHF
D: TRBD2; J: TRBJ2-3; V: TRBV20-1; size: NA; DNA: TGCAGTGCTACCCCCCTAGCGGGGGGGTCGGCAGATACGCAGTATTTT; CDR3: CSATPLAGGSADTQYF